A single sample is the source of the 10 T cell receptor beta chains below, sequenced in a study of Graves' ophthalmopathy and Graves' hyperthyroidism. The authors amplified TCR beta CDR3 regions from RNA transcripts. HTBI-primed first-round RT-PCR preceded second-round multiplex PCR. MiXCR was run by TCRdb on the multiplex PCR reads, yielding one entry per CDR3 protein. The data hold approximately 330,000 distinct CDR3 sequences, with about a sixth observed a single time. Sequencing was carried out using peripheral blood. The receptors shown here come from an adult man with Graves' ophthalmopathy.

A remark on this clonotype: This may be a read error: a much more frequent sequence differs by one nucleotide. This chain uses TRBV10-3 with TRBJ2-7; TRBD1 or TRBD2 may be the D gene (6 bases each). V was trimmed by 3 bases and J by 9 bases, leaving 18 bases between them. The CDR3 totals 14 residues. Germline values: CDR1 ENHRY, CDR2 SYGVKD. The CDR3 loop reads CAISDPGGLNGQYF. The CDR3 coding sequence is TGTGCCATCAGTGATCCTGGGGGGCTCAACGGGCAGTACTTC.

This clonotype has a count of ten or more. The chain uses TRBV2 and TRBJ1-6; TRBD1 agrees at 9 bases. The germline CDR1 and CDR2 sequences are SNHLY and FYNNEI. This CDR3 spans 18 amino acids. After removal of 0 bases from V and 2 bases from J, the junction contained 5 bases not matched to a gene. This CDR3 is CASSEALGQGPYNSPLHF. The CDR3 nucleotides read TGTGCCAGCAGTGAAGCGCTTGGACAGGGGCCCTATAATTCACCCCTCCACTTT.

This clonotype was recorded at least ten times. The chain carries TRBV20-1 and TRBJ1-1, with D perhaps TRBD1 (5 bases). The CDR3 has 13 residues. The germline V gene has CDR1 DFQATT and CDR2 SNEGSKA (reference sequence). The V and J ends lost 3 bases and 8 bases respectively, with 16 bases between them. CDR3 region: CSARPWTGDEAFF. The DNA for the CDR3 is TGCAGTGCTAGGCCTTGGACGGGGGACGAAGCTTTCTTT.

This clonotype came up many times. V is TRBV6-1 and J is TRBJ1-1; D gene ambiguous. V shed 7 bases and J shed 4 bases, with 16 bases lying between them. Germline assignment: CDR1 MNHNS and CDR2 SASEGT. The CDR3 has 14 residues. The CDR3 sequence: CASITDGRSTEAFF. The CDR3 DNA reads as TGTGCCAGCATCACAGACGGCCGGAGCACTGAAGCTTTCTTT.

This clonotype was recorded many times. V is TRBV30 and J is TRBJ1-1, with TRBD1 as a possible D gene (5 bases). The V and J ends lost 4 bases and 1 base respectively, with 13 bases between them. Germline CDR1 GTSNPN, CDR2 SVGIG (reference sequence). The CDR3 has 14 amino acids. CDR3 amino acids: CAWMGRVRNTEAFF. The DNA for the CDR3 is TGTGCCTGGATGGGCAGGGTTAGGAACACTGAAGCTTTCTTT.

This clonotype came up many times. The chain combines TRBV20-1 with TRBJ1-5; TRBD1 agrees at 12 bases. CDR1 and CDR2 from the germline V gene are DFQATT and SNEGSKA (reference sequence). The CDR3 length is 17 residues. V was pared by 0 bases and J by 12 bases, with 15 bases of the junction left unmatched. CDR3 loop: CSARDQGTGGKYASQHF. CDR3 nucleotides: TGCAGTGCTAGAGATCAGGGGACAGGGGGCAAGTATGCCAGCCAGCATTTT.

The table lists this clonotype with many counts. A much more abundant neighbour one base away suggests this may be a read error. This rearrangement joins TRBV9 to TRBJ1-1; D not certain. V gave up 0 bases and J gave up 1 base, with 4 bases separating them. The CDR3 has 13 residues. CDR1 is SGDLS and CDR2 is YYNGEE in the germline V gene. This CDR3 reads CASSVAQNTEAFF. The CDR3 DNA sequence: TGTGCCAGCAGCGTAGCCCAGAACACTGAAGCTTTCTTT.

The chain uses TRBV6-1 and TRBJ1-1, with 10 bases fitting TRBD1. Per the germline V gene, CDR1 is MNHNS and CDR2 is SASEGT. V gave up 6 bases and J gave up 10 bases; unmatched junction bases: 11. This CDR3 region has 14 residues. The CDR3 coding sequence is TGTGCCAGCAGGGGGACAGGGGAGATTGGCGGAGCTTTCTTT. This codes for CASRGTGEIGGAFF.

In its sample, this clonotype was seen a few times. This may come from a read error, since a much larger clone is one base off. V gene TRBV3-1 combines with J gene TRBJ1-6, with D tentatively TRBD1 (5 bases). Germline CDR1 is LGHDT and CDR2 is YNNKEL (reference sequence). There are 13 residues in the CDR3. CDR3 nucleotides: TGTGCCAGCTGCCAATTCAGGGATTCACCCCTCCACTTT. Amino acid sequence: CASCQFRDSPLHF.

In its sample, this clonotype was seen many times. CDR3 in amino acids: CASSFADSYGYTF. The CDR3 nucleotides read TGTGCCAGCAGTTTTGCGGACAGCTATGGCTACACCTTC. The chain carries TRBV12-3 or TRBV12-4 and TRBJ1-2; D may be TRBD1 (6 bases). CDR3 length equals 13 residues. V was pared by 3 bases and J by 4 bases, with 9 bases between.